This entry is about one T cell receptor beta chain. Regarding treatment: oral pan-JAK inhibitor, 5-10 mg twice daily. Peripheral blood and lesional scalp punch biopsies were taken from alopecia areata patients. The sample is drawn from a study of CD8+ T cells in alopecia areata. Study summary: The drug, oral tofacitinib, was given to treated patients at 5 to 10 mg twice daily. Percent of scalp involved defined treated patients' severity scores.

Following extraction, RNA underwent reverse transcription to cDNA, which served as the sequencing template. Clones were sequenced by immunoSEQ multiplex PCR, and TCRdb holds only the in-frame ones, with some missing. The sample records under 300,000 clones, 45% to 70% being singletons. The V end lost 4 bases, the J end lost 1 base, and 11 bases lay between the germline ends. CDR1 is MNHEY, CDR2 SVGAGI, per germline. This CDR3 is built from 16 residues. The specimen was CD4+ T cells sorted from blood, collected at week 52, from a patient treated with tofacitinib. The TCR sequence derives from a human donor with alopecia areata. This chain connects TRBV6-5 to TRBJ2-6; D is ambiguous. The CDR3 DNA reads TGTGCCAGCAGTTCTCAGCTGAGTTCTGGGGCCAACGTCCTGACTTTC. Its translation: CASSSQLSSGANVLTF.